This T cell receptor (beta chain) was identified during a study of long-term antiretroviral therapy in people with HIV. Survey-level immunoSEQ v3.0 assays were run. Clones were sequenced by immunoSEQ multiplex PCR, and TCRdb holds only the in-frame ones, with some missing. This table has 25,000 to 35,000 clones, 97% appearing once. The sample in question was unsorted PBMCs, obtained 6.9 years after starting antiretroviral therapy. This sequence was found in a man aged 25 to 40 with HIV.

In DNA form, the CDR3 reads TGTGCCAGTAAAGGAAGGGGGGGTTTCAGCGAGCAGTACTTC. Protein product: CASKGRGGFSEQYF. J is TRBJ2-7 and V is TRBV19, with D maybe TRBD2 (7 bases). With 7 bases removed from V and 6 bases from J, the gap between germline ends came to 19 bases. The CDR3 is made up of 14 amino acids. Germline-derived CDR1 and CDR2 are LNHDA and SQIVND (reference sequence).